Each of the 5 T cell receptor beta chains below was sequenced from the same sample in a study of CD8+ T cells in alopecia areata. Noted treatment: oral pan-JAK inhibitor, 5-10 mg twice daily. RNA was extracted and reverse transcribed into cDNA as the sequencing template. TCRdb's copy holds only in-frame clones and misses some; the assay was immunoSEQ multiplex PCR. The profile shows roughly 100,000 clones, around 84% of them singletons. Material: CD8+ T cells sorted from blood, obtained at approximately week 31, from a patient treated with tofacitinib. The receptors here all came from a human donor with alopecia areata.

The chain uses TRBV27 and TRBJ2-7, with a tentative D call TRBD1 (5 bases). Germline assignment: CDR1 MNHEY and CDR2 SMNVEV (reference sequence). V was clipped by 0 bases and J by 0 bases, with 15 bases between them. The CDR3 consists of 17 residues. CDR3 loop: CASSLSGQGTISYEQYF. The CDR3 DNA is TGTGCCAGCAGTTTATCGGGGCAGGGTACCATCTCCTACGAGCAGTACTTC.

The chain combines TRBV7-3 with TRBJ2-2, with 12 bases matching TRBD2. Germline assignment: CDR1 SGHTA and CDR2 FQGTGA. After removal of 2 bases from V and 1 base from J, the junction contained 5 bases not matched to a gene. The CDR3 spans 18 residues. CDR3 bases: TGTGCCAGCAGCTTAGGACTAGCGGGGCCGGGGAACACCGGGGAGCTGTTTTTT. Protein: CASSLGLAGPGNTGELFF.

The rearrangement joins TRBV27 to TRBJ2-1, with D perhaps matching TRBD2 (6 bases). V dropped 3 bases and J dropped 7 bases, with 13 bases sitting between them. CDR3 length: 14 residues. Looked up from germline, CDR1 is MNHEY and CDR2 is SMNVEV (reference sequence). CDR3 protein: CASSFGGVWNEQFF. The CDR3 DNA reads as TGTGCCAGCAGTTTTGGCGGGGTTTGGAATGAGCAGTTCTTC.

The chain employs TRBV5-6 and TRBJ2-5; 7 bases fit TRBD1. The J call may be faulty, since TRBJ2-7 better matches the DNA end. The germline gives CDR1 SGHDT, CDR2 YYEEEE. The CDR3 extends over 15 amino acids. DNA of the CDR3: TGTGCCAGCAGCGGGGACAGAACTCGGGACTACGAGCAGTACTTC. Encoded protein: CASSGDRTRDYEQYF.

Of note for this clone: Other nucleotide sequences from this sample produce the same CDR3. The V and J genes are TRBV27 and TRBJ2-2; tentative D call: TRBD2 (5 bases). The length of the CDR3 is 15 residues. The V end lost 2 bases, the J end lost 5 bases, and 12 bases lay between the germline ends. Germline-derived CDR1 and CDR2 are MNHEY and SMNVEV (reference sequence). The CDR3 protein is CASSLQISGTGELFF. CDR3 nucleotide sequence: TGTGCCAGCAGTTTACAGATCTCGGGGACCGGGGAGCTGTTTTTT.